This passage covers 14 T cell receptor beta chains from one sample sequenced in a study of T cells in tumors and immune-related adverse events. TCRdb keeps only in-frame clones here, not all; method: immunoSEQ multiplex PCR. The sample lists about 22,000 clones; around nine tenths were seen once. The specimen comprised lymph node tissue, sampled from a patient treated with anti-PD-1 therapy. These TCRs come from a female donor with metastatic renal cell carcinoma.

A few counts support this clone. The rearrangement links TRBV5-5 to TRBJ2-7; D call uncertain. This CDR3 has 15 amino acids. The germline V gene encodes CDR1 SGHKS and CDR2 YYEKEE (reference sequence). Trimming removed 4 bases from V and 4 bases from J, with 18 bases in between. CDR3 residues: CASSPFPSRRYEQYF. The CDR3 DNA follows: TGTGCCAGCAGCCCGTTTCCGAGTAGGCGTTACGAGCAGTACTTC.

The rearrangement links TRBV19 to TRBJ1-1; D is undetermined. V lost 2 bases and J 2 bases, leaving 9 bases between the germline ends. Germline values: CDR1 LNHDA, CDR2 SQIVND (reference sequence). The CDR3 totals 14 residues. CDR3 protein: CASSIIRGNTEAFF. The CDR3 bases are TGTGCCAGTAGTATAATCCGGGGAAACACTGAAGCTTTCTTT.

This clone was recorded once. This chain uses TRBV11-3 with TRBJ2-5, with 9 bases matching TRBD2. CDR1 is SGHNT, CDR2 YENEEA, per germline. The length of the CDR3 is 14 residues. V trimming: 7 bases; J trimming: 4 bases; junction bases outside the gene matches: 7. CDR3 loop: CASIHSGGPETQYF. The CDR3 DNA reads TGTGCCAGCATCCATAGCGGGGGCCCAGAGACCCAGTACTTC.

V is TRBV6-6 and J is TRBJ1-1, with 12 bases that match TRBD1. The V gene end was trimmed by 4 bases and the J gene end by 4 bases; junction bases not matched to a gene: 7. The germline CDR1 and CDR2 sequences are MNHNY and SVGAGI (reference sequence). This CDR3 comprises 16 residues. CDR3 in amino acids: CASSWGQGALSTEAFF. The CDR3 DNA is TGTGCCAGCAGTTGGGGACAGGGGGCCCTGAGCACTGAAGCTTTCTTT.

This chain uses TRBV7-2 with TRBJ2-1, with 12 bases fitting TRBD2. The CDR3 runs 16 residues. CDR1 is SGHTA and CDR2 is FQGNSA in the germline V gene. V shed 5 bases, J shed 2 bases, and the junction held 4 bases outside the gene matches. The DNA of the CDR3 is TGTGCCAGCAGCCGACTAGCGGGGGACACCTACAATGAGCAGTTCTTC. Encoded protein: CASSRLAGDTYNEQFF.

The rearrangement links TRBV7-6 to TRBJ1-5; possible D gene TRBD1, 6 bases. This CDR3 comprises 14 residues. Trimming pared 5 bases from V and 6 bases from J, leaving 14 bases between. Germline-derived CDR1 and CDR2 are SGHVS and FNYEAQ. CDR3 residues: CASSQNQGSQPQHF. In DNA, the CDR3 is TGTGCCAGCAGCCAAAATCAGGGGAGTCAGCCCCAGCATTTT.

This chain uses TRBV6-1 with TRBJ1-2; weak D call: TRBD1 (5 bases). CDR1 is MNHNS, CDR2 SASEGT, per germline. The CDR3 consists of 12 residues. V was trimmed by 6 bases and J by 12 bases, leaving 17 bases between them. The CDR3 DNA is TGTGCCAGCAGGGAACTTCCGGGGACTGACACCTTC. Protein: CASRELPGTDTF.

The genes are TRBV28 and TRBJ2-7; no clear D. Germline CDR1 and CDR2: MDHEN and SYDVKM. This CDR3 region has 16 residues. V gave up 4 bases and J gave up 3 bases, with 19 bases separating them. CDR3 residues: CASSSIDLTEYYEQYF. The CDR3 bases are TGTGCCAGCAGTTCGATCGACTTGACGGAATACTACGAGCAGTACTTC.

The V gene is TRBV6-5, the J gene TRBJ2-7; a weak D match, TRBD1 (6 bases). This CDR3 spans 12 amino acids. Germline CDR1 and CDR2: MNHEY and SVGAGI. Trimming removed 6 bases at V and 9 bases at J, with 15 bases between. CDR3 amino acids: CASSQDRKGQYF. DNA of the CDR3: TGTGCCAGCAGCCAGGACAGAAAGGGGCAGTACTTC.

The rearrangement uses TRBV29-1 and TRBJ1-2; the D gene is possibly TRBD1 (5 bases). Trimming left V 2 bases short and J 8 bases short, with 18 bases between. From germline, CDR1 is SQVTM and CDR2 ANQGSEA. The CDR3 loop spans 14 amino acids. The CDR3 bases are TGCAGCGTTGAAAACGCTGGGGGGATTCGCGGCTACACCTTC. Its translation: CSVENAGGIRGYTF.

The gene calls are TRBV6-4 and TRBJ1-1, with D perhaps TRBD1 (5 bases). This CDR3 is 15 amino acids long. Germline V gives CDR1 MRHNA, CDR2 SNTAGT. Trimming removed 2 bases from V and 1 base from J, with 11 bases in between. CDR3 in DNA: TGTGCCAGCAGTGACACGAGAACAGGGAACACTGAAGCTTTCTTT. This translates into CASSDTRTGNTEAFF.

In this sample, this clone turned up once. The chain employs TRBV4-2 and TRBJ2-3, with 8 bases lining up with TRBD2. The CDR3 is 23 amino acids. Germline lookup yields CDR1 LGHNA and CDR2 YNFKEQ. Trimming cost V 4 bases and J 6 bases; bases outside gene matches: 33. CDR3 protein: CASSPHRIFPGTRRFRVADTQYF. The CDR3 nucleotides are TGTGCCAGCAGCCCCCATCGTATTTTCCCCGGGACTAGACGTTTTAGGGTAGCGGATACGCAGTATTTT.

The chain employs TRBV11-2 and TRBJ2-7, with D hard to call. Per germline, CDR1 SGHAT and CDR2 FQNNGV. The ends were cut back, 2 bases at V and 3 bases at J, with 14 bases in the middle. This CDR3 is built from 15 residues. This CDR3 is CASSLYGGPDYEQYF. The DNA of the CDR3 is TGTGCCAGCAGCTTATATGGTGGCCCCGACTACGAGCAGTACTTC.

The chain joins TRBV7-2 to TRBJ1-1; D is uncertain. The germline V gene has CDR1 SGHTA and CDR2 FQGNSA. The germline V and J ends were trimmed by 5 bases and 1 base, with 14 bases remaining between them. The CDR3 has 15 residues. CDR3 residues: CASSLRPGSNTEAFF. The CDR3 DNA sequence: TGTGCCAGCAGCCTTAGGCCGGGGTCGAACACTGAAGCTTTCTTT.